The 20 T cell receptor beta chains below all came from one sample that was sequenced in a study of Ad26.COV2.S vaccination and SARS-CoV-2 variants. Repertoires were generated with immunoSEQ multiplex PCR, while TCRdb's copy carries only in-frame clones and drops some. Of about 260,000 clones in the sample, roughly 89% were seen once. Treatment defined: about 20 received Ad26.COV2.S at low or high dose, single or two shots; about 5 received placebo; per-sample allocation not given. At day 63 after the first vaccine or placebo injection, samples were drawn. The sequencing here drew on peripheral blood, taken in a trial of Ad26.COV2.S vaccine versus placebo. These receptors were obtained from a person aged 18-65 years who received the Ad26.COV2.S COVID-19 vaccine or a placebo.

This chain joins TRBV21-1 and TRBJ1-4. TRBV21-1 is a pseudogene locus. There are 14 residues in the CDR3. CDR3 bases: TGTGCTAGCAGCTCCCGAGAGGGTAATGAAAAACTGTTTTTT. Translating gives CASSSREGNEKLFF.

This chain links TRBV15 with TRBJ1-4; D is possibly TRBD1 (5 bases). CDR3 length equals 15 residues. V lost 4 bases and J lost 2, with 11 bases in between. Germline values: CDR1 LNHNV, CDR2 YYDKDF (reference sequence). DNA for the CDR3: TGTGCCACCAGCAAGGAGGGGAGGACTAATGAAAAACTGTTTTTT. It is translated as CATSKEGRTNEKLFF.

V and J are TRBV2 and TRBJ1-4; TRBD1 agrees at 8 bases. Germline-derived CDR1 and CDR2 are SNHLY and FYNNEI. This CDR3 comprises 15 residues. J was trimmed by 1 base and V by 3 bases; bases with no gene match: 1. CDR3 DNA sequence: TGTGCCAGCAGTGAGACAGGGGTAACTAATGAAAAACTGTTTTTT. Its protein product is CASSETGVTNEKLFF.

This clone has only one observation. This rearrangement joins TRBV27 to TRBJ1-1; no firm D call. V lost 2 bases, J lost 1 base, and 11 bases lay in between. Germline V CDR1 and CDR2: MNHEY, SMNVEV (reference sequence). CDR3 length: 15 amino acids. CDR3 sequence (DNA): TGTGCCAGCAGTTTAAACCCGTGGCCGAACACTGAAGCTTTCTTT. Protein product: CASSLNPWPNTEAFF.

This chain uses TRBV7-3 with TRBJ2-3; 10 bases line up with TRBD2. The CDR3 is made up of 20 amino acids. Looked up from germline, CDR1 is SGHTA and CDR2 is FQGTGA. V lost 1 base and J lost 1; bases outside the gene matches: 14. CDR3 in DNA: TGTGCCAGCAGCTTAAAAGGTCCTAGCGGGGGATTCAGTGGCACAGATACGCAGTATTTT. Amino acid sequence: CASSLKGPSGGFSGTDTQYF.

The chain has TRBV6-2 or TRBV6-3 and TRBJ2-7; D gene ambiguous. Germline CDR1 reads MNHEY; CDR2 reads SVGEGT. V lost 3 bases and J 1 base, leaving 13 bases between the germline ends. The CDR3 sequence is 15 residues long. This CDR3 is CASSYLLYGSYEQYF. As DNA, the CDR3 is TGTGCCAGCAGTTATTTACTCTACGGTTCCTACGAGCAGTACTTC.

For this clone: Sequence at one end of the junction differs from germline and may be a read error. This chain uses TRBV7-9 with TRBJ2-2; 8 nucleotides align to TRBD2. In germline, CDR1 is SEHNR, CDR2 FQNEAQ (reference sequence). This CDR3 is built from 16 residues. DNA of the CDR3: TGTGCCAGCAGCCTAGCCGGGAGGGCAGGGACCGGGGAGCTGTTTTTT. Translating it yields CASSLAGRAGTGELFF.

The gene calls are TRBV6-5 and TRBJ1-2; 9 bases agree with TRBD1. V gave up 6 bases and J gave up 6 bases; unmatched junction bases: 11. The germline V gene has CDR1 MNHEY and CDR2 SVGAGI. The CDR3 length is 15 residues. CDR3 sequence reads: CASRNPGQGDDGYTF. CDR3 bases: TGTGCCAGCAGAAATCCGGGACAGGGAGACGATGGCTACACCTTC.

Regarding this clone: A much larger clone differs by one base, so this may be a read error. The chain recombines TRBV3-1 (or the pseudogene TRBV3-2) with TRBJ2-2, with unresolved D. CDR3 length: 13 residues. Trimming took off 1 base at V and 4 bases at J, with 4 bases between the two ends. Germline V gives CDR1 LGHDT, CDR2 YNNKEL (reference sequence). The CDR3 loop reads CASSQGGTGELFF. The CDR3 region has the DNA TGTGCCAGCAGCCAAGGGGGCACCGGGGAGCTGTTTTTT.

The V gene is TRBV18, the J gene TRBJ2-7; 12 bases are a match to TRBD2. Germline V gives CDR1 KGHSH, CDR2 LQKENI. CDR3 size: 16 residues. V lost 6 bases, J lost 0 bases, and 6 bases stayed unmatched. CDR3 nucleotide sequence: TGTGCCAGCTCCTCCGGACTAGCGGGACCCTCCTACGAGCAGTACGTC. Protein sequence: CASSSGLAGPSYEQYV.

The chain recombines TRBV3-1 (or the pseudogene TRBV3-2) with TRBJ1-6, with D uncertain. Germline V gene sequence: CDR1 LGHDT, CDR2 YNNKEL (reference sequence). CDR3 size: 23 residues. The V end was cut by 8 bases, the J end by 0 bases, with 35 bases between. CDR3 loop: CASAADDSITNLLPSSYNSPLHF. The CDR3 DNA sequence: TGTGCCAGCGCGGCGGACGATAGTATAACCAACCTCCTCCCGAGCTCCTATAATTCACCCCTCCACTTT.

This chain links TRBV7-9 with TRBJ1-5; D call uncertain. Trimming shortened V by 5 bases and J by 3 bases, and 11 bases separated the two germline ends. Per germline, CDR1 SEHNR and CDR2 FQNEAQ (reference sequence). CDR3 length: 14 amino acids. Here the CDR3 reads CASSPRTVNQPQHF. The DNA for the CDR3 is TGTGCCAGCAGCCCTCGGACGGTCAATCAGCCCCAGCATTTT.

This rearrangement joins TRBV7-2 to TRBJ1-4; a possible D gene is TRBD1 (5 bases). The CDR3 totals 15 residues. In germline, CDR1 is SGHTA, CDR2 FQGNSA. V lost 3 bases and J 8 bases, leaving 16 bases between the germline ends. CDR3 nucleotides: TGTGCCAGCAGCTTTAATAGGCAGGGTCTGGAAAAACTGTTTTTT. Protein product: CASSFNRQGLEKLFF.

The chain has TRBV25-1 and TRBJ2-1; D gene uncertain. The CDR3 spans 14 residues. The germline gives CDR1 MGHDK, CDR2 SYGVNS. V shed 6 bases and J shed 2 bases, with 11 bases lying between them. CDR3: CASREAGTYNEQFF. The CDR3 DNA follows: TGTGCCAGCAGAGAGGCCGGTACCTACAATGAGCAGTTCTTC. Full variable domain (remainder filled in from reference TRBV25-1 and TRBJ2-1): EADIYQTPRYLVIGTGKKITLECSQTMGHDKMYWYQQDPGMELHLIHYSYGVNSTEKGDLSSESTVSRIRTEHFPLTLESARPSHTSQYLCASREAGTYNEQFFGPGTRLTVL.

The chain joins TRBV7-6 to TRBJ1-2, with 8 bases matching TRBD1. The CDR3 length is 15 residues. Per the germline V gene, CDR1 is SGHVS and CDR2 is FNYEAQ. V dropped 4 bases and J dropped 3; count of bases not matched to a gene: 7. DNA for the CDR3: TGTGCCAGCAGCTCAAGGTGGGGACAGGACTATGGCTACACCTTC. Protein: CASSSRWGQDYGYTF.

This clone came up once. The chain has TRBV5-1 and TRBJ2-4; D might be TRBD2 (6 bases). CDR1 SGHRS and CDR2 YFSETQ come from the germline V gene. This CDR3 is built from 11 residues. Trimming stripped 7 bases from V and 7 bases from J, with 9 bases between. CDR3 region: CASLGGNIQYF. Here the CDR3 DNA reads TGCGCCAGCCTTGGAGGGAACATTCAGTACTTC.

This chain links TRBV19 with TRBJ1-5; 7 bases are shared with TRBD1. The CDR3 totals 15 residues. Germline lookup yields CDR1 LNHDA and CDR2 SQIVND (reference sequence). Unmatched junction bases numbered 10, after V lost 7 bases and J lost 4 bases. This chain's CDR3 is CASTPMTGPNQPQHF. The DNA of the CDR3 is TGTGCCAGTACTCCCATGACAGGGCCGAATCAGCCCCAGCATTTT.

The chain carries TRBV12-3 or TRBV12-4 and TRBJ1-1, with TRBD1 identical over 7 bases. This CDR3 contains 13 residues. Trimming took 6 bases from V and 5 from J; bases not matched to a gene: 6. The CDR3 sequence is CASSPRGWTEAFF. As DNA, the CDR3 is TGTGCCAGCAGCCCCAGGGGGTGGACTGAAGCTTTCTTT.

CDR3: CASSQRDRGLDTGELFF. CDR3 coding DNA: TGTGCCAGCTCACAAAGGGACAGGGGCTTGGACACCGGGGAGCTGTTTTTT. The chain links TRBV18 to TRBJ2-2; 10 bases are shared with TRBD1. The trim removed 4 bases at V and 3 bases at J, leaving 8 bases unmatched. In germline, CDR1 is KGHSH, CDR2 LQKENI. The CDR3 covers 17 residues.

The genes are TRBV4-3 and TRBJ1-1, with a possible D match to TRBD1 (6 bases). The ends were cut back, 0 bases at V and 5 bases at J, with 16 bases in the middle. This CDR3 contains 16 residues. In germline, CDR1 is LGHNA, CDR2 YSLEER. In DNA, the CDR3 is TGCGCCAGCAGCCAAGACAACAGGGTGGGGGGGACTGAAGCTTTCTTT. Translation gives CASSQDNRVGGTEAFF.